These 27 T cell receptor beta chains share one sample of origin, sequenced in a study of T cells of healthy individuals. TCRdb reprocessed the 5' RACE reads via MiXCR and lists one record per CDR3 protein. Of around 90,000 distinct CDR3 sequences listed, approximately 4.7% are singletons. All receptors derive from a female donor in good health.

This clonotype has ten or more counts. The junction departs from the called germline gene at one end, perhaps through a read error. The chain links TRBV7-3 to TRBJ2-7; D could derive from TRBD1 or TRBD2 (5 bases each). The CDR3 totals 14 residues. Germline V lookup: CDR1 SGHTA, CDR2 FQGTGA. CDR3 amino acids: CASSLSWDGGSQGF. CDR3 bases: TGTGCCAGCAGCCTGTCCTGGGACGGCGGGTCCCAGGGCTTC.

This clonotype was seen ten or more times. The genes are TRBV3-1 and TRBJ2-2; TRBD1 or TRBD2 may be the D gene (5 bases each). The ends were cut back, 0 bases at V and 0 bases at J, with 11 bases in the middle. The CDR3 sequence is 17 residues long. Germline-derived CDR1 and CDR2 are LGHDT and YNNKEL (reference sequence). CDR3 in DNA: TGTGCCAGCAGCCAAGACCCGGGGACCACGAACACCGGGGAGCTGTTTTTT. It yields the protein CASSQDPGTTNTGELFF.

The V call is TRBV29-1, the J call TRBJ2-1; maybe TRBD1 (6 bases). Germline V gene sequence: CDR1 SQVTM, CDR2 ANQGSEA. CDR3 length: 13 residues. Trimming took 7 bases from V and 6 from J, leaving 16 bases between them. The CDR3 region is CSGFSRGSNEQFF. The CDR3 nucleotides read TGCAGCGGCTTCAGCAGGGGAAGCAATGAGCAGTTCTTC.

This clonotype was observed at least ten times. The chain couples TRBV29-1 to TRBJ2-5; D not certain. This CDR3 spans 13 amino acids. From germline, CDR1 is SQVTM and CDR2 ANQGSEA. Trimming stripped 5 bases from V and 0 bases from J, with 10 bases between. CDR3 DNA: TGCAGCGTTTCCAGCAGGTACCAAGAGACCCAGTACTTC. It encodes CSVSSRYQETQYF.

This clonotype was detected many times. This chain uses TRBV10-3 with TRBJ1-5; perhaps TRBD1 as D (6 bases). V dropped 4 bases and J dropped 6 bases, with 19 bases sitting between them. The CDR3 is 16 amino acids. Germline CDR1 and CDR2: ENHRY and SYGVKD. The CDR3 nucleotides read TGTGCCATCAGTGGAGATACGGCAGGGGTGTCTCAGCCCCAGCATTTT. The encoded protein is CAISGDTAGVSQPQHF.

This clonotype was detected many times. J is TRBJ2-3 and V is TRBV12-3 or TRBV12-4, with D possibly matching TRBD1 (6 bases). The CDR3 has 16 residues. Trimming pared 3 bases from V and 5 bases from J, leaving 18 bases between. Written as DNA, the CDR3 is TGTGCCAGCAGTTTCCCCTCCCAGGGGCGCAGAGATACGCAGTATTTT. This translates into CASSFPSQGRRDTQYF.

This clonotype was seen at least ten times. This chain links TRBV7-6 with TRBJ1-2; TRBD1 matches 9 bases. The CDR3 totals 16 residues. V gave up 3 bases and J gave up 7 bases; unmatched junction bases: 12. Germline V gene data show CDR1 as SGHVS and CDR2 as FNYEAQ. CDR3: CASSFGQGRVVLGYTF. The CDR3, as DNA: TGTGCCAGCAGCTTTGGACAGGGGCGCGTCGTACTTGGCTACACCTTC. Using reference TRBV7-6 and TRBJ1-2 for the parts outside the CDR3, the full variable domain is GAGVSQSPRYKVTKRGQDVALRCDPISGHVSLYWYRQALGQGPEFLTYFNYEAQQDKSGLPNDRFSAERPEGSISTLTIQRTEQRDSAMYRCASSFGQGRVVLGYTFGSGTRLTVV.

There are a few counts of this clonotype. J is TRBJ2-3 and V is TRBV28, with a possible D match to TRBD2 (6 bases). Trimming took off 7 bases at V and 2 bases at J, with 13 bases between the two ends. There are 14 residues in the CDR3. Germline loops: CDR1 MDHEN, CDR2 SYDVKM. DNA for the CDR3: TGTGCCAGCATTGCCGGGAGTGACACAGATACGCAGTATTTT. Translation: CASIAGSDTDTQYF.

This clonotype was counted ten times or more. The chain couples TRBV6-5 to TRBJ2-1; 7 bases agree with TRBD2. The V segment lost 2 bases and the J segment 7 bases; nucleotides outside the gene matches: 11. CDR3 length: 16 residues. Germline-derived CDR1 and CDR2 are MNHEY and SVGAGI. The CDR3 sequence is CASSYGALGGRNEQFF. CDR3 sequence (DNA): TGTGCCAGCAGTTACGGGGCGTTGGGCGGGAGAAATGAGCAGTTCTTC.

Regarding this clonotype: Given a much more abundant clone one base away, this may be a read error. The DNA is left out, because the CDR3 cannot be placed on it with certainty; the CDR3 is given as TCRdb lists it. CDR3 sequence: CSASWAGGSDGYNF. The chain links TRBV20-1 to TRBJ1-2; the table assigns TRBD1, which was not confirmed against the DNA. Germline V lookup: CDR1 DFQATT, CDR2 SNEGSKA (reference sequence). The CDR3 length equals 14 residues, ends included.

This clonotype showed up many times. The chain couples TRBV5-6 to TRBJ1-2, with D possibly TRBD1 on 6 matching bases. The CDR3 contains 14 residues. CDR1 is SGHDT, CDR2 YYEEEE, per germline. V was pared by 2 bases and J by 4 bases, with 12 bases between. CDR3 coding DNA: TGTGCCAGCAGCTTCTACAGGGCGGCCTATGGCTACACCTTC. This codes for CASSFYRAAYGYTF. Complete variable domain (other parts from reference TRBV5-6 and TRBJ1-2): DAGVTQSPTHLIKTRGQQVTLRCSPKSGHDTVSWYQQALGQGPQFIFQYYEEEERQRGNFPDRFSGHQFPNYSSELNVNALLLGDSALYLCASSFYRAAYGYTFGSGTRLTVV.

This clonotype has a count of ten or more. The chain carries TRBV29-1 and TRBJ2-7; TRBD1 agrees at 9 bases. The junction had 10 bases not matched to a gene; V was cut back by 4 bases and J by 9 bases. The length of the CDR3 is 13 residues. CDR1 and CDR2 (germline): SQVTM, ANQGSEA. The CDR3 DNA reads as TGCAGCGTTGGACAGGGGGGGGTGAATGGGCAGTACTTC. Protein sequence: CSVGQGGVNGQYF.

This clonotype was counted at least ten times. This sequence joins TRBV12-3 or TRBV12-4 and TRBJ1-2, with D tentatively TRBD1 (5 bases). The V gene lost 0 bases and the J gene lost 5 bases, with 16 bases spanning the gap. The CDR3 length is 16 residues. CDR3 DNA sequence: TGTGCCAGCAGTTTAGCGAGATCTCTCCCAGGGTATGGCTACACCTTC. As protein: CASSLARSLPGYGYTF.

This clonotype was detected ten times or more. V usage is TRBV29-1 and J usage is TRBJ1-1; 7 positions match TRBD1. V lost 7 bases, J lost 4 bases, and 24 bases stayed unmatched. The germline gives CDR1 SQVTM, CDR2 ANQGSEA. The CDR3 has 18 residues. The CDR3 reads CSAQRLGGTGDYSTEAFF. As DNA, the CDR3 is TGCAGCGCCCAAAGGCTCGGAGGAACAGGGGATTACAGCACTGAAGCTTTCTTT. The complete variable domain, with remaining parts taken from reference TRBV29-1 and TRBJ1-1, reads SAVISQKPSRDICQRGTSLTIQCQVDSQVTMMFWYRQQPGQSLTLIATANQGSEATYESGFVIDKFPISRPNLTFSTLTVSNMSPEDSSIYLCSAQRLGGTGDYSTEAFFGQGTRLTVV.

This clonotype was seen ten or more times. The chain combines TRBV30 with TRBJ2-5; D not certain. Germline loops: CDR1 GTSNPN, CDR2 SVGIG (reference sequence). The CDR3 extends over 14 amino acids. The germline V and J ends were trimmed by 4 bases and 1 base, with 13 bases remaining between them. The CDR3 protein is CAWNGRRLQETQYF. CDR3 bases: TGTGCCTGGAATGGTAGGCGACTCCAAGAGACCCAGTACTTC.

This clonotype was observed at least ten times. V usage is TRBV4-1 and J usage is TRBJ1-1; 7 nucleotides agree with TRBD1. Trimming at V came to 4 bases and at J to 6 bases, leaving 11 bases not matched to a gene. Germline CDR1 reads MGHRA; CDR2 reads YSYEKL. The CDR3 has 15 amino acids. The CDR3 is CASSRSDRLRAEAFF. Written as DNA, the CDR3 is TGCGCCAGCAGCCGGTCGGACAGGTTGCGAGCTGAAGCTTTCTTT.

This clonotype was observed at least ten times. V and J are TRBV11-2 and TRBJ1-4, with a possible D match to TRBD1 (6 bases). CDR1 and CDR2 from the germline V gene are SGHAT and FQNNGV. This CDR3 contains 14 residues. The V end lost 6 bases, the J end lost 12 bases, and 20 bases lay between the germline ends. The CDR3: CASSLDRGMKELFF. DNA of the CDR3: TGTGCCAGCAGTCTGGACAGAGGAATGAAGGAACTGTTTTTT.

By proportion, this clonotype is medium-sized. The J gene is TRBJ1-1, the V gene TRBV2; 9 bases match TRBD1. The CDR3 has 17 amino acids. Germline V gene sequence: CDR1 SNHLY, CDR2 FYNNEI. Trimming removed 2 bases from V and 3 bases from J; junction bases left unmatched: 10. The CDR3 loop reads CASSESGYRDRDTEAFF. The CDR3 DNA sequence: TGTGCCAGCAGTGAATCGGGGTACCGGGACAGGGACACTGAAGCTTTCTTT. The full variable domain, rest sourced from reference TRBV2 and TRBJ1-1, is EPEVTQTPSHQVTQMGQEVILRCVPISNHLYFYWYRQILGQKVEFLVSFYNNEISEKSEIFDDQFSVERPDGSNFTLKIRSTKLEDSAMYFCASSESGYRDRDTEAFFGQGTRLTVV.

This clonotype was detected ten times or more. The chain has TRBV11-2 and TRBJ2-4; TRBD2 matches at 11 bases. The germline V gene has CDR1 SGHAT and CDR2 FQNNGV. The CDR3 runs to 17 residues. V lost 4 bases and J lost 6; bases outside the gene matches: 11. DNA of the CDR3: TGTGCCAGCAGCTCCCACCGACTAGCGGGAAGCACAAACATTCAGTACTTC. Translating gives CASSSHRLAGSTNIQYF.

There are many counts of this clonotype. This rearrangement joins TRBV7-6 to TRBJ1-6, with D maybe TRBD1 (5 bases). V lost 3 bases, J lost 3 bases, and 9 bases lay in between. This CDR3 contains 15 residues. The germline V gene encodes CDR1 SGHVS and CDR2 FNYEAQ. DNA of the CDR3: TGTGCCAGCAGCTTGGGGCAGAGCTATAATTCACCCCTCCACTTT. It codes for CASSLGQSYNSPLHF.

This clonotype was counted at least ten times. The chain joins TRBV3-1 to TRBJ2-3, with D possibly being TRBD2 (6 bases). The germline V and J ends were trimmed by 0 bases and 0 bases, with 16 bases remaining between them. Germline V gene lookup returns CDR1 LGHDT and CDR2 YNNKEL (reference sequence). The CDR3 length is 18 residues. This CDR3 reads CASSQDDGGGASTDTQYF. The CDR3 DNA reads as TGTGCCAGCAGCCAAGATGACGGTGGCGGGGCTAGCACAGATACGCAGTATTTT.

Comments on this clonotype: This may arise from a read error, as a much more abundant clone is one base away. The chain links TRBV2 to TRBJ2-3, with 9 bases that match TRBD2. CDR1 SNHLY and CDR2 FYNNEI come from the germline V gene. The CDR3 extends over 13 amino acids. V was clipped by 7 bases and J by 3 bases; unmatched bases: 2. The CDR3 sequence: CASKAGGTDTQYF. In nucleotides, the CDR3 is TGTGCCAGCAAGGCGGGAGGGACAGATACGCAGTATTTT. The variable domain in full, with the rest retrieved from reference TRBV2 and TRBJ2-3, is EPEVTQTPSHQVTQMGQEVILRCVPISNHLYFYWYRQILGQKVEFLVSFYNNEISEKSEIFDDQFSVERPDGSNFTLKIRSTKLEDSAMYFCASKAGGTDTQYFGPGTRLTVL.

This clonotype was seen many times. The rearrangement links TRBV6-5 to TRBJ1-1; D unclear. The CDR3 contains 13 residues. The ends were cut back, 0 bases at V and 5 bases at J, with 7 bases in the middle. Germline CDR1 is MNHEY and CDR2 is SVGAGI. This CDR3 reads CASSYSGSTEAFF. The CDR3 coding sequence is TGTGCCAGCAGTTACTCAGGGTCTACTGAAGCTTTCTTT.

The chain joins TRBV6-5 to TRBJ2-2; a possible D gene is TRBD1 (5 bases). The germline CDR1 and CDR2 sequences are MNHEY and SVGAGI. Trimming stripped 0 bases from V and 2 bases from J, with 10 bases between. The CDR3 covers 16 residues. In DNA, the CDR3 is TGTGCCAGCAGTTACTCGAGACAGATCAACACCGGGGAGCTGTTTTTT. Protein: CASSYSRQINTGELFF.

This clonotype was recorded at least ten times. This chain uses TRBV29-1 with TRBJ1-2; the D is unclear. Trimming removed 4 bases at V and 2 bases at J, with 17 bases between. The CDR3 loop spans 15 amino acids. Germline assignment: CDR1 SQVTM and CDR2 ANQGSEA. The CDR3 DNA follows: TGCAGCGTTGTAGAGAGTGAGATCGGGAACTATGGCTACACCTTC. Translated: CSVVESEIGNYGYTF.

There are many counts of this clonotype. This rearrangement joins TRBV29-1 to TRBJ2-2, with 15 bases lining up with TRBD2. After removal of 6 bases from V and 4 bases from J, the junction contained 9 bases not matched to a gene. The V gene's germline CDR1 is SQVTM and CDR2 ANQGSEA. The CDR3 contains 17 residues. CDR3 sequence: CSVAGLAGGPGTGELFF. The CDR3 region has the DNA TGCAGCGTAGCCGGACTAGCGGGAGGGCCGGGCACCGGGGAGCTGTTTTTT.

At least ten counts were recorded for this clonotype. This chain connects TRBV5-6 to TRBJ1-4; D is undetermined. The CDR3 consists of 15 residues. The germline CDR1 and CDR2 sequences are SGHDT and YYEEEE. The V end lost 4 bases, the J end lost 5 bases, and 15 bases lay between the germline ends. CDR3 nucleotides: TGTGCCAGCAGCCTATTGGGCAGCGGAAATGAAAAACTGTTTTTT. Its protein is CASSLLGSGNEKLFF.